A selection of T cell receptor beta chains follows, all from one sample in a study of shared clonotypes between healthy human individuals. The repertoire was sequenced with immunoSEQ multiplex PCR; TCRdb's copy has only in-frame clones and lacks some. The sample includes under 1 million clones, almost 95% of them seen just once. The sample comprised naive CD8+ T cells sorted from blood. All receptors come from a man aged 25 to 40 in good health. Each CDR3 is given with its conserved first and last residue.

v_call	cdr3_aa
TRBV7-2	CASSSWTRPSETQYF
TRBV27	CASSNHRGKNTEAFF
TRBV5-1	CASSQGLQETQYF
TRBV10-2	CASSEFGMRNGEAFF
TRBV2	CASRIRRELTDNEQFF
TRBV7-6	CASSSPEQQEDEQYF
TRBV7-9	CASGRGPDQPQHF
TRBV14	CASSQGGRVGTSGRSGNEQYF
TRBV7-2	CASSFAPGTSGNDEQFF
TRBV7-9	CASSLNRVAGQETQYF
TRBV14	CASSQGFFQTPYNEQFF
TRBV11-2	CASRKVATSGKSDTQYF
TRBV19	CASSRTSGSSYEQYF
TRBV9	CASSAGVGLYEQYF
TRBV27	CASSFQGLAGVARQETQYF
TRBV7-9	CASSEVTGSLVYEQFF
TRBV6-6	CASSGTFPTGELFF
TRBV28	CASSLELPGTYNEQFF
TRBV9	CASSPPVNSYEQYF
TRBV7-6	CASSLARNTEAFF
TRBV29-1	CSVSRNTEAFF
TRBV19	CASRSDRGSYNEQFF
TRBV30	CAWRLPLKDRGHTYEQYF
TRBV7-9	CASSSTGSLPGPHPSEQFF